The clone carrying this T cell receptor beta chain has just a few counts. This record belongs to a study of T cells after yellow fever vaccination. TCRdb independently ran MiXCR on the 5' RACE reads; one entry per CDR3 protein. The repertoire holds roughly 330,000 distinct CDR3 sequences, with under 5% as singletons. The clonotype was recovered from a man younger than 35 who received the YFV17D yellow fever vaccine. The sample was PBMCs, taken 5 days after the yellow fever booster vaccination.

This chain's CDR3 is CASSQDRLAGFSTDTQYF. As DNA, the CDR3 is TGCGCCAGCAGCCAAGATCGCCTAGCGGGGTTTAGCACAGATACGCAGTATTTT. The chain links TRBV4-1 to TRBJ2-3, with 9 bases matching TRBD2. Germline-derived CDR1 and CDR2 are MGHRA and YSYEKL. CDR3 length equals 18 residues. V shed 0 bases, J shed 0 bases, and the junction held 7 bases outside the gene matches.